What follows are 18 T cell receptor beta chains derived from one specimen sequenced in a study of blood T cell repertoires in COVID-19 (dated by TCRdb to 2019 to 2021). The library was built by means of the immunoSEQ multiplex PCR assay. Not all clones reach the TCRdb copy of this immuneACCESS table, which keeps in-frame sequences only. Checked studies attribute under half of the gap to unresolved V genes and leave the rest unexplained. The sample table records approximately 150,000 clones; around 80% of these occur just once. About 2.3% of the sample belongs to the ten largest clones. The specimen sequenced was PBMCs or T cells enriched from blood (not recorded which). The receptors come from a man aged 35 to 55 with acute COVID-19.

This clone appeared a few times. The chain's CDR3 is CASSGDSYSYEQYF. CDR3 coding DNA: TGTGCCAGCAGCGGGGACAGTTACTCCTACGAGCAGTACTTC. The chain couples TRBV7-9 to TRBJ2-7; 7 nucleotides agree with TRBD1. Germline loops: CDR1 SEHNR, CDR2 FQNEAQ (reference sequence). CDR3 length: 14 amino acids. Trimming took 5 bases from V and 0 from J; bases not matched to a gene: 4.

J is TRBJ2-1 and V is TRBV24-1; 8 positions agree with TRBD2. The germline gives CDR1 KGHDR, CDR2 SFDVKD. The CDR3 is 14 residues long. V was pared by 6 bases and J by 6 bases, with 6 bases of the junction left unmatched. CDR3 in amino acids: CATSPLGLVNEQFF. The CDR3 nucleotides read TGTGCCACCAGTCCCTTGGGACTAGTCAATGAGCAGTTCTTC.

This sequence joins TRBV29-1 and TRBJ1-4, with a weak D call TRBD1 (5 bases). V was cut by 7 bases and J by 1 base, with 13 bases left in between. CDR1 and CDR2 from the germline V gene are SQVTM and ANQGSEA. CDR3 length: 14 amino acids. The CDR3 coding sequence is TGCAGCGCTAGGACGGGACTAACTAATGAAAAACTGTTTTTT. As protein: CSARTGLTNEKLFF. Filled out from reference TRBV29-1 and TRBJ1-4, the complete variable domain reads SAVISQKPSRDICQRGTSLTIQCQVDSQVTMMFWYRQQPGQSLTLIATANQGSEATYESGFVIDKFPISRPNLTFSTLTVSNMSPEDSSIYLCSARTGLTNEKLFFGSGTQLSVL.

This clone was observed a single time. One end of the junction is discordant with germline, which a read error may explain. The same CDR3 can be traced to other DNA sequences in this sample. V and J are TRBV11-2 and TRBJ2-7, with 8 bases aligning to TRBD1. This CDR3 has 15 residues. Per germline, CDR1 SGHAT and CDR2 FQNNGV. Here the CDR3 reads CASSSSGTGSYEQYF. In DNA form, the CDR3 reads TGCGCCAGCAGCTCCTCCGGGACAGGATCCTACGAGCAGTACTTC.

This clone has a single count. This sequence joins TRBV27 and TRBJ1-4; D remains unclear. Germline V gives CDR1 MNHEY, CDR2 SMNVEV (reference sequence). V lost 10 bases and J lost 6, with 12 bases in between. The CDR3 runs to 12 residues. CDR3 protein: CATKREYEKLFF. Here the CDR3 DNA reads TGTGCCACCAAAAGGGAGTATGAAAAACTGTTTTTT.

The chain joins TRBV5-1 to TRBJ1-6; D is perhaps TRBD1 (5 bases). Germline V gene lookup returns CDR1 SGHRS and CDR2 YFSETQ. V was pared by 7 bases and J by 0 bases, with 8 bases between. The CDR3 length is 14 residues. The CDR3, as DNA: TGCGCCAGCCGACAGAGCTCCTATAATTCACCCCTCCACTTT. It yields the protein CASRQSSYNSPLHF.

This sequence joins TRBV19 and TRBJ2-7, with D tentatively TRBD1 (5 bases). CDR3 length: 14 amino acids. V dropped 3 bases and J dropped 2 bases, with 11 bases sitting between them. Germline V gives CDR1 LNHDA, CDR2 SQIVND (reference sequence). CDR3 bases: TGTGCCAGTAGTATCTGGGGCCCACCCTACGAGCAGTACTTC. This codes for CASSIWGPPYEQYF.

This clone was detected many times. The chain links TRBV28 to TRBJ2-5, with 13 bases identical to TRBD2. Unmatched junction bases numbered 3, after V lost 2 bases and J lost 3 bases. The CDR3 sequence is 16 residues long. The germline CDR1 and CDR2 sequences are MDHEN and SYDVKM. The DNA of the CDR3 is TGTGCCAGCAGTTTACCCGGGACTAGCGGGAAAGAGACCCAGTACTTC. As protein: CASSLPGTSGKETQYF.

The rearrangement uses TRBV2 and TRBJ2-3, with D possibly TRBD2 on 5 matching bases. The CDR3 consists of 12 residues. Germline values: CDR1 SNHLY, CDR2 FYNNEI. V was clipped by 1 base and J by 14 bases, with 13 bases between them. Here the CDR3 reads CASSEGLSRGYF. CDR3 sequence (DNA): TGTGCCAGCAGTGAAGGACTATCCCGTGGGTATTTT.

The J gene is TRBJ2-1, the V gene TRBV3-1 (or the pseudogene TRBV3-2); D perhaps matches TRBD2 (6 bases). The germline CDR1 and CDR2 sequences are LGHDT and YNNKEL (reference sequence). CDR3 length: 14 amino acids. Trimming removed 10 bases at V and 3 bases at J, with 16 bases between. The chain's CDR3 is CATSSWGDYNEQFF. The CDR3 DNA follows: TGTGCCACCTCAAGTTGGGGGGACTACAATGAGCAGTTCTTC.

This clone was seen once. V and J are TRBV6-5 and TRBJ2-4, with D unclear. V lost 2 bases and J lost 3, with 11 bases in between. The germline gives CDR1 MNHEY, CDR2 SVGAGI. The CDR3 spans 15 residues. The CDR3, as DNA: TGTGCCAGCAGTTACGGCCTCGCTGGCAAAAACATTCAGTACTTC. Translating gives CASSYGLAGKNIQYF.

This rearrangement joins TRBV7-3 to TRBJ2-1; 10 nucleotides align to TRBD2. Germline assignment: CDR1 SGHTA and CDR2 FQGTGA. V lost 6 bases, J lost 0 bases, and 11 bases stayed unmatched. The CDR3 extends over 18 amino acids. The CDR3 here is CASRASGGPLSSYNEQFF. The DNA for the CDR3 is TGTGCCAGCAGAGCTAGCGGGGGACCCTTGAGCTCCTACAATGAGCAGTTCTTC.

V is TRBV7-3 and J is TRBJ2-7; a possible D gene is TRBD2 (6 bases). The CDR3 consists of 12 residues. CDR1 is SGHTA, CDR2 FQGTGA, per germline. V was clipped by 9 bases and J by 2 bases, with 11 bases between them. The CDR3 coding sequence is TGTGCCAGAGGGACTCCCCCCTACGAGCAGTACTTC. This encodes CARGTPPYEQYF. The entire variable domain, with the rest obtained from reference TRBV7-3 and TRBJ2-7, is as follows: GAGVSQTPSNKVTEKGKYVELRCDPISGHTALYWYRQSLGQGPEFLIYFQGTGAADDSGLPNDRFFAVRPEGSVSTLKIQRTERGDSAVYLCARGTPPYEQYFGPGTRLTVT.

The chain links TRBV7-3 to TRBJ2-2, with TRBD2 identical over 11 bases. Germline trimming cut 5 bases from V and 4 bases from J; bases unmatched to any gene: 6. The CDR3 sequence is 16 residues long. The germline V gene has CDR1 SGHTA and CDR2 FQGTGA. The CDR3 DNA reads TGTGCCAGCAGCCCTTCCGGGACTAGCGGCACCGGGGAGCTGTTTTTT. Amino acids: CASSPSGTSGTGELFF.

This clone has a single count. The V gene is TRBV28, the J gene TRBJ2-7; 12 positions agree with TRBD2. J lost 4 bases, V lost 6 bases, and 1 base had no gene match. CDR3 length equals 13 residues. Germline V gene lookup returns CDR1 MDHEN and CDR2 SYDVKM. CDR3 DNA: TGTGCCAGCAGGACTAGCGGGAGTTACGAGCAGTACTTC. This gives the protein CASRTSGSYEQYF. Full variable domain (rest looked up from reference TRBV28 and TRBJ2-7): DVKVTQSSRYLVKRTGEKVFLECVQDMDHENMFWYRQDPGLGLRLIYFSYDVKMKEKGDIPEGYSVSREKKERFSLILESASTNQTSMYLCASRTSGSYEQYFGPGTRLTVT.

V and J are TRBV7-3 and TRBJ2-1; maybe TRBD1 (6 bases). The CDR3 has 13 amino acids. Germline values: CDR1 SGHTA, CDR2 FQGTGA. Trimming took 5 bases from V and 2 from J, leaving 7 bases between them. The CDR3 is CASSQGTYNEQFF. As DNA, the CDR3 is TGTGCCAGCAGCCAGGGGACCTACAATGAGCAGTTCTTC.

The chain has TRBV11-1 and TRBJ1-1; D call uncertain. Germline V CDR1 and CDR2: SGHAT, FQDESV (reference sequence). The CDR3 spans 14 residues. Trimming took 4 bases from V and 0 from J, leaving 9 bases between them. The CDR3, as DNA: TGTGCCAGCAGCTCCCGGGATTTGAACACTGAAGCTTTCTTT. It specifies CASSSRDLNTEAFF.

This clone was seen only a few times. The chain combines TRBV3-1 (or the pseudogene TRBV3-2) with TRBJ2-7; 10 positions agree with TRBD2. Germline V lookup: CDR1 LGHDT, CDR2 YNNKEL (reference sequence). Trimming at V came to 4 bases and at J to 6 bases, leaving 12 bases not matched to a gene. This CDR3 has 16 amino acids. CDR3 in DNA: TGTGCCAGCAGCCCCGGACTAGCGGAGGGAACGGGCGAGCAGTACTTC. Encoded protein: CASSPGLAEGTGEQYF.